Included here is one T cell receptor (beta chain) sequence, with context. Its antigen is still unknown. Germline assignment: CDR1 LNHDA and CDR2 SQIVND (reference sequence). Trimming cost V 6 bases and J 3 bases, with 14 bases left between them. There are 14 residues in the CDR3. Only in-frame clones appear in the TCRdb table, and some are missing; sequencing was by immunoSEQ multiplex PCR. Of approximately 23,000 clones listed, approximately 97% are singletons. The sample originates from a study of T cells after posttransplantation cyclophosphamide. The naive gate required viable CD3+CD4+ or CD3+CD8+ cells with CCR7+CD45RA+CD45RO-CD95-CD27+CD28+ phenotype. General study results and limits: Recipient CMV seropositivity and CMV reactivation strongly tracked TRB clonality.

Material: naive CD4+ T cells sorted from PBMCs. The chain recombines TRBV19 with TRBJ1-2; possibly TRBD1 for D (5 bases). The sequence came from a man aged 50 or older in good health, CMV-negative, and a related stem cell transplant donor. The CDR3 loop is CASRTPDTDYGYTF. For the CDR3, the DNA is TGTGCCAGTAGAACTCCGGACACCGACTATGGCTACACCTTC.